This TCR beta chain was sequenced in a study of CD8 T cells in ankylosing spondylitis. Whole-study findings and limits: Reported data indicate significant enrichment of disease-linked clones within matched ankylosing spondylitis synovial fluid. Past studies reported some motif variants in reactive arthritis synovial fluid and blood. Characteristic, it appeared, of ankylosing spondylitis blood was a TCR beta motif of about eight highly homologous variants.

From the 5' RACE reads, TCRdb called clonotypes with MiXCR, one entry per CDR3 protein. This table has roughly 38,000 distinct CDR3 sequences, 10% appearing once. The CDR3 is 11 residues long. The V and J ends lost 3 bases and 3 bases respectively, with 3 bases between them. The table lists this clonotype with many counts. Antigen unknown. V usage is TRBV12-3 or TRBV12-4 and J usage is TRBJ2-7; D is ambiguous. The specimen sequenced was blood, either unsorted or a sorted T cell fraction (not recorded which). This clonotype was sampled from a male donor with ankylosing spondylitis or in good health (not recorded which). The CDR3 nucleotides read TGTGCCAGCAGTTTTGACTACGAGCAGTACTTC. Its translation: CASSFDYEQYF.